Following are 27 T cell receptor beta chains from one sample sequenced in a study of blood T cell repertoires in COVID-19. The assay was immunoSEQ multiplex PCR, and TCRdb's table has in-frame clones only and misses some. The data contain roughly 200,000 clones, 75% to 90% of them singletons. Sample: PBMCs or T cells enriched from blood (not recorded which). These receptors came from a middle-aged man who had recovered from COVID-19.

Written as DNA, the CDR3 is TGTGCTAGTGGTTTGGAGGGAGGCGGTGAGCAGTACTTC. This translates into CASGLEGGGEQYF. The V and J genes are TRBV12-5 and TRBJ2-7; D possibly corresponds to TRBD2 (6 bases). Trimming took 1 base from V and 7 from J, leaving 11 bases between them. This CDR3 has 13 amino acids. Looked up from germline, CDR1 is LGHNT and CDR2 is FRNRAP.

The rearrangement uses TRBV13 and TRBJ2-5, with 9 bases aligning to TRBD2. CDR3 size: 16 residues. The germline V gene has CDR1 PRHDT and CDR2 FYEKMQ (reference sequence). Unmatched junction bases numbered 4, after V lost 2 bases and J lost 0 bases. The CDR3: CASSLRLAAYQETQYF. As DNA, the CDR3 is TGTGCCAGCAGCTTAAGACTAGCGGCGTACCAAGAGACCCAGTACTTC. The full variable domain, its missing parts supplied by reference TRBV13 and TRBJ2-5, is AAGVIQSPRHLIKEKRETATLKCYPIPRHDTVYWYQQGPGQDPQFLISFYEKMQSDKGSIPDRFSAQQFSDYHSELNMSSLELGDSALYFCASSLRLAAYQETQYFGPGTRLLVL.

The rearrangement uses TRBV5-1 and TRBJ2-7; TRBD2 might be the D (6 bases). CDR3 length equals 16 residues. Germline-derived CDR1 and CDR2 are SGHRS and YFSETQ. Trimming left V 4 bases short and J 0 bases short, with 17 bases between. CDR3 sequence: CASSPSGEADSYEQYF. DNA for the CDR3: TGCGCCAGCAGCCCCTCCGGGGAGGCGGACTCCTACGAGCAGTACTTC.

This chain joins TRBV6-5 and TRBJ1-1; tentatively, D is TRBD1 (5 bases). CDR1 is MNHEY, CDR2 SVGAGI, per germline. Trimming took off 3 bases at V and 3 bases at J, with 14 bases between the two ends. This CDR3 has 15 residues. The CDR3 nucleotides read TGTGCCAGCAGTTATGGGGCAGGGAGGGACACTGAAGCTTTCTTT. This gives the protein CASSYGAGRDTEAFF.

This clone was seen just once. The CDR3 loop reads CASSQDRSGNTIYF. In nucleotides, the CDR3 is TGTGCCAGCTCACAGGACAGGTCTGGAAACACCATATATTTT. The J gene is TRBJ1-3, the V gene TRBV2; 7 bases agree with TRBD1. Per germline, CDR1 SNHLY and CDR2 FYNNEI. This CDR3 has 14 residues. The V gene end was trimmed by 8 bases and the J gene end by 1 base; junction bases not matched to a gene: 5. The complete variable domain, with remaining parts taken from reference TRBV2 and TRBJ1-3, reads EPEVTQTPSHQVTQMGQEVILRCVPISNHLYFYWYRQILGQKVEFLVSFYNNEISEKSEIFDDQFSVERPDGSNFTLKIRSTKLEDSAMYFCASSQDRSGNTIYFGEGSWLTVV.

This clone was recorded a few times. The chain combines TRBV5-5 with TRBJ2-3; possibly TRBD2 for D (5 bases). Trimming removed 2 bases at V and 5 bases at J, with 12 bases between. Per germline, CDR1 SGHKS and CDR2 YYEKEE (reference sequence). The CDR3 extends over 14 amino acids. The CDR3 reads CASSFTGIGDTQYF. CDR3 nucleotide sequence: TGTGCCAGCAGCTTTACCGGGATAGGAGATACGCAGTATTTT.

V gene TRBV5-1 combines with J gene TRBJ2-7; tentative D call: TRBD2 (6 bases). The length of the CDR3 is 14 residues. V was shortened by 1 base and J by 6 bases, with 14 bases between the two germline ends. Germline loops: CDR1 SGHRS, CDR2 YFSETQ. CDR3 sequence reads: CASSLFAEGIEQYF. The CDR3 bases are TGCGCCAGCAGCTTGTTCGCGGAGGGGATCGAGCAGTACTTC.

V and J are TRBV30 and TRBJ1-2; D unresolved. This CDR3 comprises 16 residues. In germline, CDR1 is GTSNPN, CDR2 SVGIG (reference sequence). V was clipped by 4 bases and J by 6 bases, with 24 bases between them. The CDR3, as DNA: TGTGCCTGGACCCCCCGGAGAGGGCAAGGATGGGATGGCTACACCTTC. Protein product: CAWTPRRGQGWDGYTF. Using reference TRBV30 and TRBJ1-2 for the parts outside the CDR3, the full variable domain is SQTIHQWPATLVQPVGSPLSLECTVEGTSNPNLYWYRQAAGRGLQLLFYSVGIGQISSEVPQNLSASRPQDRQFILSSKKLLLSDSGFYLCAWTPRRGQGWDGYTFGSGTRLTVV.

Only one count was recorded for this clone. The chain joins TRBV5-1 to TRBJ1-1; 11 nucleotides match TRBD1. The germline CDR1 and CDR2 sequences are SGHRS and YFSETQ. With 2 bases clipped from V and 6 bases from J, the junction kept 6 bases outside the gene matches. The CDR3 loop spans 15 amino acids. Here the CDR3 reads CASSFTGTGGPEAFF. The CDR3 nucleotides are TGCGCCAGCAGCTTTACCGGGACAGGGGGTCCTGAAGCTTTCTTT.

The chain links TRBV12-3 or TRBV12-4 to TRBJ1-1, with a possible D match to TRBD1 (6 bases). CDR3 length: 13 residues. V lost 6 bases and J lost 3, with 11 bases in between. CDR3 nucleotides: TGTGCCAGCAGCCACCGGACAGACACTGAAGCTTTCTTT. Its protein product is CASSHRTDTEAFF.

The chain couples TRBV15 to TRBJ1-5, with TRBD1 as a possible D gene (6 bases). The germline V gene encodes CDR1 LNHNV and CDR2 YYDKDF (reference sequence). The CDR3 loop spans 13 amino acids. Trimming stripped 2 bases from V and 7 bases from J, with 9 bases between. The CDR3 DNA is TGTGCCACCAGCAGACAGGGGAGACAGCCCCAGCATTTT. It codes for CATSRQGRQPQHF.

The gene calls are TRBV5-1 and TRBJ2-1, with a tentative D call TRBD2 (6 bases). The ends were cut back, 4 bases at V and 2 bases at J, with 10 bases in the middle. The V gene's germline CDR1 is SGHRS and CDR2 YFSETQ. The length of the CDR3 is 14 residues. The CDR3: CASSTSSTYNEQFF. CDR3 coding DNA: TGCGCCAGCAGCACTAGCTCCACCTACAATGAGCAGTTCTTC.

This clone was detected only once. The CDR3 region is CASSQGLAGGLGAKNIQYF. In nucleotides, the CDR3 is TGCGCCAGCAGCCAGGGACTAGCGGGAGGCCTGGGGGCCAAAAACATTCAGTACTTC. The V and J genes are TRBV4-1 and TRBJ2-4; TRBD2 matches at 15 bases. With V trimmed by 3 bases and J by 1 base, 7 bases remained unmatched. CDR3 size: 19 residues. The germline gives CDR1 MGHRA, CDR2 YSYEKL.

The chain couples TRBV28 to TRBJ1-2, with D tentatively TRBD1 (6 bases). Trimming left V 6 bases short and J 4 bases short, with 18 bases between. The CDR3 is 15 residues long. Looked up from germline, CDR1 is MDHEN and CDR2 is SYDVKM. The DNA for the CDR3 is TGTGCCAGCAGCAAACAGGGACCCGGTAGCTATGGCTACACCTTC. Translating gives CASSKQGPGSYGYTF.

CDR3 region: CASSPWAQADEKLFF. DNA for the CDR3: TGTGCCAGCAGCCCATGGGCGCAAGCGGATGAAAAACTGTTTTTT. This rearrangement joins TRBV11-2 to TRBJ1-4; D is unclear. The CDR3 is 15 amino acids. From germline, CDR1 is SGHAT and CDR2 FQNNGV. The V end lost 5 bases, the J end lost 6 bases, and 16 bases lay between the germline ends.

The J gene is TRBJ1-4, the V gene TRBV6-6; D is unresolved. V shed 6 bases and J shed 5 bases, with 4 bases lying between them. The CDR3 spans 11 residues. Germline V gives CDR1 MNHNY, CDR2 SVGAGI (reference sequence). The CDR3, as DNA: TGTGCCAGCAGCACAAATGAAAAACTGTTTTTT. Encoded protein: CASSTNEKLFF.

This clone occurred a few times. The V and J genes are TRBV5-1 and TRBJ2-7; 12 bases fit TRBD1. The germline CDR1 and CDR2 sequences are SGHRS and YFSETQ. This CDR3 region has 18 residues. V gave up 3 bases and J gave up 5 bases; unmatched junction bases: 15. The CDR3: CASSWVPPGQGALHEQYF. In nucleotides, the CDR3 is TGCGCCAGCAGCTGGGTTCCACCGGGACAGGGGGCTTTGCACGAGCAGTACTTC.

The V and J genes are TRBV3-1 (or the pseudogene TRBV3-2) and TRBJ2-1, with 8 bases fitting TRBD2. Germline CDR1 is LGHDT and CDR2 is YNNKEL (reference sequence). The V segment lost 5 bases and the J segment 5 bases; nucleotides outside the gene matches: 5. This CDR3 comprises 14 residues. CDR3 loop: CASSTAGVNNEQFF. The CDR3 coding sequence is TGTGCCAGCAGCACAGCGGGAGTTAACAATGAGCAGTTCTTC.

DNA for the CDR3: TGTGCCAGCTTAAAGATCAACAGGGGTGAATACAATGAGCAGTTCTTC. Protein: CASLKINRGEYNEQFF. The rearrangement joins TRBV18 to TRBJ2-1; 7 bases agree with TRBD1. The CDR3 runs 16 residues. Unmatched junction bases numbered 13, after V lost 7 bases and J lost 4 bases. Germline V gives CDR1 KGHSH, CDR2 LQKENI.

In this sample, this clone turned up a few times. CDR3: CASSIYQGSDEQYF. As DNA, the CDR3 is TGTGCCAGTAGTATTTACCAGGGTTCAGACGAGCAGTACTTC. The chain recombines TRBV19 with TRBJ2-7; TRBD1 might be the D (5 bases). Per germline, CDR1 LNHDA and CDR2 SQIVND (reference sequence). The CDR3 loop spans 14 amino acids. Trimming shortened V by 3 bases and J by 5 bases, and 14 bases separated the two germline ends.

CDR3 sequence: CASSGGVDTQYF. The CDR3 DNA reads as TGTGCCAGCAGCGGGGGGGTAGATACGCAGTATTTT. V is TRBV5-4 and J is TRBJ2-3; 7 positions agree with TRBD2. The CDR3 is 12 amino acids. From germline, CDR1 is SGHNT and CDR2 YYREEE (reference sequence). V shed 4 bases and J 5 bases; nucleotides not matched to a gene: 1.

The chain has TRBV6-5 and TRBJ2-3; 8 bases line up with TRBD2. The CDR3 is 15 residues long. The J segment lost 3 bases and the V segment lost 7 bases, leaving 9 bases of the junction unmatched. Germline V gives CDR1 MNHEY, CDR2 SVGAGI. CDR3 amino acids: CASMGSGEVTDTQYF. CDR3 coding DNA: TGTGCCAGCATGGGTAGCGGGGAAGTAACAGATACGCAGTATTTT.

This clone has just one count. The J gene is TRBJ1-6, the V gene TRBV5-1; 7 nucleotides align to TRBD1. The germline gives CDR1 SGHRS, CDR2 YFSETQ. The CDR3 has 14 amino acids. V lost 4 bases and J lost 7; bases outside the gene matches: 5. The CDR3 coding sequence is TGCGCCAGCAGCCCGACAGGGAACAATTCACCCCTCCACTTT. Translation: CASSPTGNNSPLHF.

The rearrangement links TRBV18 to TRBJ1-6; D is ambiguous. Germline values: CDR1 KGHSH, CDR2 LQKENI. The CDR3 is made up of 15 amino acids. Between the trimmed V and J ends, which lost 2 bases and 1 base, there was a span of 6 bases. The DNA for the CDR3 is TGTGCCAGCTCACCAGGCGGGTCCTATAATTCACCCCTCCACTTT. This gives the protein CASSPGGSYNSPLHF. The whole variable domain, filled in from reference TRBV18 and TRBJ1-6, reads NAGVMQNPRHLVRRRGQEARLRCSPMKGHSHVYWYRQLPEEGLKFMVYLQKENIIDESGMPKERFSAEFPKEGPSILRIQQVVRGDSAAYFCASSPGGSYNSPLHFGNGTRLTVT.

The V and J genes are TRBV4-3 and TRBJ1-6; TRBD1 aligns across 9 bases. The CDR3 loop spans 16 amino acids. Trimming removed 4 bases from V and 6 bases from J; junction bases left unmatched: 7. Germline V gene lookup returns CDR1 LGHNA and CDR2 YSLEER. The CDR3 spells CASSRGEGQGNSPLHF. For the CDR3, the DNA is TGCGCCAGCAGCCGCGGCGAGGGACAGGGTAATTCACCCCTCCACTTT.

The V call is TRBV7-2, the J call TRBJ2-5, with TRBD1 identical over 9 bases. Germline values: CDR1 SGHTA, CDR2 FQGNSA. Trimming removed 1 base from V and 5 bases from J; junction bases left unmatched: 2. The CDR3 has 14 residues. The CDR3 region has the DNA TGTGCCAGCAGCTTAGACAGGGGGCCGGAGACCCAGTACTTC. It translates to CASSLDRGPETQYF.

The rearrangement uses TRBV15 and TRBJ2-3, with D perhaps TRBD2 (5 bases). Germline lookup yields CDR1 LNHNV and CDR2 YYDKDF (reference sequence). V lost 3 bases to trimming and J lost 0 bases, with 10 bases between them. The CDR3 extends over 15 amino acids. The CDR3: CATSRPSGSTDTQYF. In DNA form, the CDR3 reads TGTGCCACCAGCAGGCCGAGCGGAAGCACAGATACGCAGTATTTT.